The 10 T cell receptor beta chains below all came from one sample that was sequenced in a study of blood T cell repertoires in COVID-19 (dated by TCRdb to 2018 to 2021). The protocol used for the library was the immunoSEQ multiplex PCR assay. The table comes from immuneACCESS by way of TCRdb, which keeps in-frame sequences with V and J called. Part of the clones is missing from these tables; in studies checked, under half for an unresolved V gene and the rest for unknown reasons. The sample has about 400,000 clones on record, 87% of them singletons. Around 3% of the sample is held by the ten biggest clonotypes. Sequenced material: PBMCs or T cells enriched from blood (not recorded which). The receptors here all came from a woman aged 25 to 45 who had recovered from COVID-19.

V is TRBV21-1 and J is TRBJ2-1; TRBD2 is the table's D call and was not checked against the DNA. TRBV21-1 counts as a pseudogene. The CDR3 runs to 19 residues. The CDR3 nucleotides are TGTGCCAGCAGCAAAGCGCTTTCGGAAGCGGGGCTCTCCTACAATGAGCAGTTCTTC. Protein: CASSKALSEAGLSYNEQFF.

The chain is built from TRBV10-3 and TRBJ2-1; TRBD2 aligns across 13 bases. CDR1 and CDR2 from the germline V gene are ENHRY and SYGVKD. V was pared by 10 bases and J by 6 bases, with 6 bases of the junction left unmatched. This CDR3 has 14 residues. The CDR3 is CATGLAGEGNEQFF. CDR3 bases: TGTGCCACCGGACTAGCGGGAGAAGGCAATGAGCAGTTCTTC.

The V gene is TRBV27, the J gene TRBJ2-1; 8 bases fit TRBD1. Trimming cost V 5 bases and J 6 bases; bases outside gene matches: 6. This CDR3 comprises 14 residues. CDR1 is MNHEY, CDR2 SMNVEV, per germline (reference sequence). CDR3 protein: CASSGDRGGNEQFF. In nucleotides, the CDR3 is TGTGCCAGCAGTGGAGACAGGGGAGGCAATGAGCAGTTCTTC.

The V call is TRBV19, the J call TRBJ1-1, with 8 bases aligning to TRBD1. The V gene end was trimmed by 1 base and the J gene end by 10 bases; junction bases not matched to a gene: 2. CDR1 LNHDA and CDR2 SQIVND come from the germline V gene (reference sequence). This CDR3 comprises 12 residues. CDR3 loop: CASSIVQGAAFF. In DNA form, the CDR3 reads TGTGCCAGTAGTATAGTGCAGGGGGCAGCTTTCTTT.

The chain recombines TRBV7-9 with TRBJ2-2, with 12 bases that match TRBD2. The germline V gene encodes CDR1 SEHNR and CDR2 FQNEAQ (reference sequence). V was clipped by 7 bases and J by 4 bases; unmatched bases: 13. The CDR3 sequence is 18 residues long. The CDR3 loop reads CASTSLAGGIPGTGELFF. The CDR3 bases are TGTGCCAGCACCTCCCTAGCGGGGGGGATACCGGGCACCGGGGAGCTGTTTTTT. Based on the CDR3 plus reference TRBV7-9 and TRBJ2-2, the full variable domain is DTGVSQNPRHKITKRGQNVTFRCDPISEHNRLYWYRQTLGQGPEFLTYFQNEAQLEKSRLLSDRFSAERPKGSFSTLEIQRTEQGDSAMYLCASTSLAGGIPGTGELFFGEGSRLTVL.

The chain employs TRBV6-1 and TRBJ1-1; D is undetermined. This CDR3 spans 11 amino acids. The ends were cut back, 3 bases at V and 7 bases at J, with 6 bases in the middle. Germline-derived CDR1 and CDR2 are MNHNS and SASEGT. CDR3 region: CASSERFEAFF. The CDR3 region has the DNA TGTGCCAGCAGTGAGAGGTTTGAAGCTTTCTTT.

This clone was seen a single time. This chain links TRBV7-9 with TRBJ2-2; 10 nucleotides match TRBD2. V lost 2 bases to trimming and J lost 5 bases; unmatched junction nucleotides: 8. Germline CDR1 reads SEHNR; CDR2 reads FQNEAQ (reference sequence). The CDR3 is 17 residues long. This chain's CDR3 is CASSLLVLAGFTGELFF. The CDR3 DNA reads TGTGCCAGCAGCTTATTAGTACTAGCGGGATTTACCGGGGAGCTGTTTTTT.

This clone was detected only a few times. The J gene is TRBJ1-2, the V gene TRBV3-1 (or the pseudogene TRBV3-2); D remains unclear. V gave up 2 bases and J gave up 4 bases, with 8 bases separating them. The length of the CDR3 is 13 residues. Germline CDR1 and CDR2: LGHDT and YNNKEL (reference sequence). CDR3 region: CASSQTRGYGYTF. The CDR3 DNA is TGTGCCAGCAGCCAAACGCGGGGCTATGGCTACACCTTC.

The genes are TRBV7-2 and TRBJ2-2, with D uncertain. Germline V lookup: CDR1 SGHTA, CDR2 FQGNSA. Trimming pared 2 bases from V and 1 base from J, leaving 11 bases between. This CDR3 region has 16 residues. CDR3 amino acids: CASSLNPTLNTGELFF. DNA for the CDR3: TGTGCCAGCAGCTTAAACCCTACCCTGAACACCGGGGAGCTGTTTTTT.

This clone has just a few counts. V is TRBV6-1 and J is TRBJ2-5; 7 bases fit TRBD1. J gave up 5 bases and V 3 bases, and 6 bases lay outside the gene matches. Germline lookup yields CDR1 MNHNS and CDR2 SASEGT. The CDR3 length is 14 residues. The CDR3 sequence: CASSEAVRGETQYF. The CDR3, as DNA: TGTGCCAGCAGTGAGGCTGTCAGGGGGGAGACCCAGTACTTC.